These 11 T cell receptor beta chains share one sample of origin, sequenced in a study of blood T cells in healthy people across ages. Next came a second PCR, run for roughly 6 to 11 cycles, which used a sample-barcoded 5' primer along with a J-beta primer mix. MiXCR, run by TCRdb on the 5' RACE reads, gives a single entry per CDR3 protein. The table lists hundreds of thousands of distinct CDR3 sequences, around 26% of them singletons. Specimen: blood. The receptors originated from a woman older than 75 in good health.

The rearrangement links TRBV4-1 to TRBJ1-5, with TRBD1 as a possible D gene (6 bases). The CDR3 sequence is 16 residues long. V was trimmed by 0 bases and J by 3 bases, leaving 12 bases between them. Germline assignment: CDR1 MGHRA and CDR2 YSYEKL. CDR3 coding DNA: TGCGCCAGCAGCCAAGAAGGGGGGGCTGTCAATCAGCCCCAGCATTTT. This sequence encodes CASSQEGGAVNQPQHF.

This sequence joins TRBV6-5 and TRBJ1-5, with D unclear. This CDR3 has 15 residues. Germline V gives CDR1 MNHEY, CDR2 SVGAGI. Trimming pared 9 bases from V and 8 bases from J, leaving 23 bases between. CDR3 region: CASSLGSAGRKPQHF. The CDR3 nucleotides are TGTGCCAGTTCATTGGGGTCGGCGGGCAGGAAGCCCCAGCATTTT.

This clonotype appeared a few times. The V call is TRBV5-1, the J call TRBJ2-1; D is perhaps TRBD1 (5 bases). Germline-derived CDR1 and CDR2 are SGHRS and YFSETQ. V was clipped by 6 bases and J by 0 bases, with 13 bases between them. This CDR3 region has 15 residues. CDR3 sequence reads: CASIRGSSSYNEQFF. CDR3 DNA: TGCGCCAGCATTAGGGGCTCATCCTCCTACAATGAGCAGTTCTTC.

This clonotype appeared a few times. The rearrangement joins TRBV6-2 or TRBV6-3 to TRBJ2-1, with D tentatively TRBD2 (5 bases). The end of the DNA is better explained by TRBJ2-7, so the J call may be wrong. Germline V gives CDR1 MNHEY, CDR2 SVGEGT. The CDR3 covers 15 residues. In nucleotides, the CDR3 is TGTGCCAGCAAAACCCGGCCGGGAACCTACAATGAGCAGTACTTC. It codes for CASKTRPGTYNEQYF.

Regarding this clonotype: A much larger clone differs by one base, so this may be a read error. The CDR3 DNA is TGTGCCAGCAGTGAAGGGGGCATGAAGACCCAGTACTTC. This sequence encodes CASSEGGMKTQYF. The gene calls are TRBV25-1 and TRBJ2-5; maybe TRBD1 (6 bases). The CDR3 is 13 residues long. Trimming shortened V by 2 bases and J by 6 bases, and 10 bases separated the two germline ends. The germline gives CDR1 MGHDK, CDR2 SYGVNS.

In its sample, this clonotype was seen a few times. The chain links TRBV2 to TRBJ1-5; D is unclear. V lost 2 bases, J lost 1 base, and 3 bases lay in between. From germline, CDR1 is SNHLY and CDR2 FYNNEI. The CDR3 runs 13 residues. The CDR3 loop reads CASSESSNQPQHF. The DNA for the CDR3 is TGTGCCAGCAGTGAATCCAGCAATCAGCCCCAGCATTTT.

The rearrangement uses TRBV20-1 and TRBJ2-5; TRBD2 might be the D (6 bases). The J call is uncertain, as TRBJ2-7 better fits the DNA end. The CDR3 runs 14 residues. From germline, CDR1 is DFQATT and CDR2 SNEGSKA (reference sequence). The CDR3: CSASAGGVFYEQYF. The CDR3 DNA is TGCAGTGCTAGCGCTGGCGGGGTATTCTACGAGCAGTACTTC.

This clonotype has a count of ten or more. V is TRBV5-5 and J is TRBJ2-3; no clear D. Germline V gene lookup returns CDR1 SGHKS and CDR2 YYEKEE (reference sequence). Trimming took 0 bases from V and 3 from J, leaving 11 bases between them. CDR3 length: 15 amino acids. Written as DNA, the CDR3 is TGTGCCAGCAGCTTGGTTAGGTTCCCGACAGATACGCAGTATTTT. Its protein product is CASSLVRFPTDTQYF.

The sample holds many counts of this clonotype. V and J are TRBV10-3 and TRBJ2-3; 14 nucleotides agree with TRBD2. Looked up from germline, CDR1 is ENHRY and CDR2 is SYGVKD. V lost 6 bases and J lost 1; bases outside the gene matches: 9. The CDR3 totals 18 residues. Written as DNA, the CDR3 is TGTGCCATCAGAACCCCGGGGACTAGCGGGGGAGGCACAGATACGCAGTATTTT. This encodes CAIRTPGTSGGGTDTQYF.

There are many counts of this clonotype. The chain links TRBV19 to TRBJ2-1; 7 bases agree with TRBD2. Germline CDR1 is LNHDA and CDR2 is SQIVND (reference sequence). The CDR3 loop spans 15 amino acids. The V gene end was trimmed by 3 bases and the J gene end by 7 bases; junction bases not matched to a gene: 9. The CDR3 loop is CASSISSGTPNEQFF. As DNA, the CDR3 is TGTGCCAGTAGTATCTCTAGCGGAACTCCGAATGAGCAGTTCTTC.

This clonotype came up many times. This chain connects TRBV20-1 to TRBJ1-5, with D possibly matching TRBD1 (6 bases). The CDR3 length is 14 residues. Germline V gene lookup returns CDR1 DFQATT and CDR2 SNEGSKA (reference sequence). Trimming took off 2 bases at V and 4 bases at J, with 12 bases between the two ends. Written as DNA, the CDR3 is TGCAGTGCTAGAATCCAGGGGAATAATCAGCCCCAGCATTTT. Translating gives CSARIQGNNQPQHF.